The rows below give T cell receptor beta chains drawn from one sample of a study of cytomegalovirus exposure and HLA in healthy donors. Assay used: immunoSEQ multiplex PCR; TCRdb lists only in-frame clones, some missing. The sample includes approximately 60,000 clones, roughly 80% of them seen just once. Specimen: PBMCs. These receptors were taken from a young man in good health and CMV-seronegative. Both conserved end residues are part of each CDR3. The D gene is left open where the match is weak. Clone sizes are given selectively: once, few, many, or a class where the clone is expanded.

j_call d_call v_call clone_size cdr3_nt cdr3_aa
TRBJ2-5 NA TRBV4-1 NA TGCGCCAGCAGCCAAGATGGGGGGGAGACCCAGTACTTC CASSQDGGETQYF
TRBJ1-2 NA TRBV10-3 NA TGTGCCATCGAAGGTGGGACAAGCTATGGCTACACCTTC CAIEGGTSYGYTF
TRBJ1-1 TRBD1 TRBV25-1 once TGTGCCAGCAGTACAGGGGATCTCGCTGAAGCTTTCTTT CASSTGDLAEAFF
TRBJ2-2 NA TRBV6-6 many TGTGCCAGCAGTCGGGATAGCGGTATCACCGGGGAGCTGTTTTTT CASSRDSGITGELFF
TRBJ2-4 TRBD2 TRBV25-1 NA TGTGCCAGCAGTCCGGGGACTAGCGGGAGTAGGGACATTCAGTACTTC CASSPGTSGSRDIQYF
TRBJ2-5 NA TRBV5-1 NA TGCGCCAGCAGCTTGGAAGCCCTCCAAGAGACCCAGTACTTC CASSLEALQETQYF
TRBJ1-4 TRBD1 TRBV5-1 NA TGCGCCAGCAGCACGACAGGGGCTGATGAAAAACTGTTTTTT CASSTTGADEKLFF
TRBJ1-1 NA TRBV15 NA TGTGCCACCAGCAGAGAGTCAGGGGCGAGGAACACTGAAGCTTTCTTT CATSRESGARNTEAFF
TRBJ2-3 NA TRBV7-2 NA TGTGCCAGCAGCTTATTGGTGGCGGGCACAGATACGCAGTATTTT CASSLLVAGTDTQYF
TRBJ2-2 NA TRBV9 NA TGTGCCAGCAGCGTAGGAGGGAGCACCGGGGAGCTGTTTTTT CASSVGGSTGELFF
TRBJ2-1 TRBD2 TRBV19 NA TGTGCCAGTAGTATACAAGCGGGAGGGTACAATGAGCAGTTCTTC CASSIQAGGYNEQFF
TRBJ2-7 NA TRBV7-8 NA TGTGCCAGCAGCCTTCTGAAGGGGTTCACCTACGAGCAGTACTTC CASSLLKGFTYEQYF
TRBJ2-1 TRBD2 TRBV5-1 NA TGCGCCAGCAGCTTGGGGTCTAGCGGAGGGTACAATGAGCAGTTCTTC CASSLGSSGGYNEQFF
TRBJ2-7 TRBD2 TRBV9 NA TGTGCCAGCAGCCCCAGAATGGGAGGGGAGCAGTACTTC CASSPRMGGEQYF
TRBJ1-2 TRBD1 TRBV5-6 few TGTGCCAGCAGCTGGGACAGGGGGAACTATGGCTACACCTTC CASSWDRGNYGYTF
TRBJ2-7 TRBD2 TRBV5-5 NA TGTGCCAGCAGCTTATCCCAAGCGGGAGTGTACGAGCAGTACTTC CASSLSQAGVYEQYF
TRBJ1-1 NA TRBV9 NA TGTGCCAGCAGCCAGGGGTCTGTGGGCACTGAAGCTTTCTTT CASSQGSVGTEAFF
TRBJ2-1 TRBD2 TRBV5-5 NA TGTGCCAGCAGCTCGGCTAGCGGGGTATCCTACAATGAGCAGTTCTTC CASSSASGVSYNEQFF
TRBJ2-6 NA TRBV5-8 NA TGTGCCAGCAGCCCCGGGGTTTTGGGTGGGGCCAACGTCCTGACTTTC CASSPGVLGGANVLTF
TRBJ1-4 TRBD1 TRBV9 NA TGTGCCAGCAGCGTAGGGAAGGGGGCGCGAACTAATGAAAAACTGTTTTTT CASSVGKGARTNEKLFF
TRBJ1-1 TRBD1 TRBV6-5 NA TGTGCCAGCAGACCCTTCGACAGGGTGAACACTGAAGCTTTCTTT CASRPFDRVNTEAFF
TRBJ2-5 NA TRBV2 NA TGTGCCAGCAGTCCCCCGCCGCACACGATCCAGTACTTC CASSPPPHTIQYF
TRBJ1-1 NA TRBV4-1 NA TGCGCCAGCAGCCATCGAGGGCGGGGGACTGAAGCTTTCTTT CASSHRGRGTEAFF
TRBJ2-2 TRBD1 TRBV19 NA TGTGCCAGTAGCCCCCTTTTCACTCGACAGGGGAACACCGGGGAGCTGTTTTTT CASSPLFTRQGNTGELFF
TRBJ1-1 NA TRBV10-2 NA TGCGCCAGCATTGGGCAGCAGAACACTGAAGCTTTCTTT CASIGQQNTEAFF
TRBJ1-3 NA TRBV7-6 NA TGTGCCAGCAGATTAGGGCCCCAAAACACCATATATTTT CASRLGPQNTIYF